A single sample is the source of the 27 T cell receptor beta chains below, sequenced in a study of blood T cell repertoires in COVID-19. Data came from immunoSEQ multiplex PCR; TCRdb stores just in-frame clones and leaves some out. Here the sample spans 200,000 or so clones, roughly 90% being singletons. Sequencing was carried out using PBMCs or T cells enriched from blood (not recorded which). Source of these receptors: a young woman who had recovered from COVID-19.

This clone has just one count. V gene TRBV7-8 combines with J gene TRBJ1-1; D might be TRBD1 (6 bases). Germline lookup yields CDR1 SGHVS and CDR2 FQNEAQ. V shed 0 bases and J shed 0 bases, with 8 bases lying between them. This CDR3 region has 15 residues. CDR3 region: CASSLAWTVNTEAFF. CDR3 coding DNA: TGTGCCAGCAGCTTAGCATGGACAGTGAACACTGAAGCTTTCTTT. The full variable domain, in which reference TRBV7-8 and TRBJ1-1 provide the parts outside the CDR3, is GAGVSQSPRYKVAKRGQDVALRCDPISGHVSLFWYQQALGQGPEFLTYFQNEAQLDKSGLPSDRFFAERPEGSVSTLKIQRTQQEDSAVYLCASSLAWTVNTEAFFGQGTRLTVV.

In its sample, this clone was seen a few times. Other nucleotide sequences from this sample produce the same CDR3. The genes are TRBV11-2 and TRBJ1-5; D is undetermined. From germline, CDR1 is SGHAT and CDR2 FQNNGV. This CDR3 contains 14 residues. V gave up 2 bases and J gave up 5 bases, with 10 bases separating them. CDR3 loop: CASSLSAGDQPQHF. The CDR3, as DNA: TGTGCCAGCAGCTTATCTGCCGGGGATCAGCCCCAGCATTTT. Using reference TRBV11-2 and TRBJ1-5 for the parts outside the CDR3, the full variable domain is EAGVAQSPRYKIIEKRQSVAFWCNPISGHATLYWYQQILGQGPKLLIQFQNNGVVDDSQLPKDRFSAERLKGVDSTLKIQPAKLEDSAVYLCASSLSAGDQPQHFGDGTRLSIL.

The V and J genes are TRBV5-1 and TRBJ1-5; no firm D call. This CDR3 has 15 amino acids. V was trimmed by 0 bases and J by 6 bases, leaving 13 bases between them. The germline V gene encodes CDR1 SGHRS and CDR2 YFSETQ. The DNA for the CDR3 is TGCGCCAGCAGCTTGGATCCGGGGATGGGTCAGCCCCAGCATTTT. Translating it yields CASSLDPGMGQPQHF.

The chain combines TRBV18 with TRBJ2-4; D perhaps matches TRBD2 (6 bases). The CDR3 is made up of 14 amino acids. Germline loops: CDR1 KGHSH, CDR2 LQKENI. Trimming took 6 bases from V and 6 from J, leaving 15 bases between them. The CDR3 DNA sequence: TGTGCCAGCTCCCCGGGAGCCACGGGAAACATTCAGTACTTC. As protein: CASSPGATGNIQYF.

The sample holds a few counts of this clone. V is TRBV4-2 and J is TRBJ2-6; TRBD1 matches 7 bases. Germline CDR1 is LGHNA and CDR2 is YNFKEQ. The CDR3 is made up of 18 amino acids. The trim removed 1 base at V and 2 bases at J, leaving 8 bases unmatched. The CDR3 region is CASSQVSRGTAGANVLTF. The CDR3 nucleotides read TGTGCCAGCAGCCAAGTGAGCAGGGGGACAGCTGGGGCCAACGTCCTGACTTTC.

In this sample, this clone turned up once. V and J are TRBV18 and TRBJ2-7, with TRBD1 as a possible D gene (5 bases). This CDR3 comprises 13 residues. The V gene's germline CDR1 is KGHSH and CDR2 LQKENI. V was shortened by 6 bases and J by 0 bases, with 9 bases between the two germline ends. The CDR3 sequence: CASSPDSSYEQYF. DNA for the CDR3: TGTGCCAGCTCTCCCGACAGCTCCTACGAGCAGTACTTC. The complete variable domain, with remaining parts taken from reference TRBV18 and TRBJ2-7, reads NAGVMQNPRHLVRRRGQEARLRCSPMKGHSHVYWYRQLPEEGLKFMVYLQKENIIDESGMPKERFSAEFPKEGPSILRIQQVVRGDSAAYFCASSPDSSYEQYFGPGTRLTVT.

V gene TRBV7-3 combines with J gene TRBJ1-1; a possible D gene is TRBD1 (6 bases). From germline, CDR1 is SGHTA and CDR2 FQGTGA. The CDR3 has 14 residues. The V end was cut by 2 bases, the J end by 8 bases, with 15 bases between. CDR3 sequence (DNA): TGTGCCAGCAGCTTATTTCAGGGGTCATACGAAGCTTTCTTT. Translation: CASSLFQGSYEAFF.

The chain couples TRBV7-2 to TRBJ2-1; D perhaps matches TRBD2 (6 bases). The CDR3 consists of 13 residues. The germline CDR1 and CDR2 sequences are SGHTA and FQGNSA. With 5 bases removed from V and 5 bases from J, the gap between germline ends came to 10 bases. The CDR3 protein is CASSPGGNNEQFF. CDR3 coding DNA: TGTGCCAGCAGCCCTGGCGGGAACAATGAGCAGTTCTTC.

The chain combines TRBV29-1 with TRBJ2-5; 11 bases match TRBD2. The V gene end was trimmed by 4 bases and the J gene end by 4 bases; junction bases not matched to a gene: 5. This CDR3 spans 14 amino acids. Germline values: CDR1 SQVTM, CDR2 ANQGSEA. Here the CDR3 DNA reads TGCAGCGTTGGTACTAGCGGGGGACGAGAGACCCAGTACTTC. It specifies CSVGTSGGRETQYF. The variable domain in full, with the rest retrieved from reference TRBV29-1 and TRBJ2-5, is SAVISQKPSRDICQRGTSLTIQCQVDSQVTMMFWYRQQPGQSLTLIATANQGSEATYESGFVIDKFPISRPNLTFSTLTVSNMSPEDSSIYLCSVGTSGGRETQYFGPGTRLLVL.

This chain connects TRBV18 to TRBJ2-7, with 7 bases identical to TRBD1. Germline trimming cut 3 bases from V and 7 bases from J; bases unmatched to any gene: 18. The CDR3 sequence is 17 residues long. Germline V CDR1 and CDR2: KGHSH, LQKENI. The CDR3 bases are TGTGCCAGCTCACCCCCGGTGGATCGGACAGGCACTTGGGAGCAGTACTTC. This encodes CASSPPVDRTGTWEQYF.

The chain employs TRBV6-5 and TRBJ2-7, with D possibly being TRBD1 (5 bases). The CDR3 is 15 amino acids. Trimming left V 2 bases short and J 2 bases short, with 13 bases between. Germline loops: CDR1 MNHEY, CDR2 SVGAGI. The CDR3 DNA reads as TGTGCCAGCAGTTACGGGTCTCCAGGGACCTACGAGCAGTACTTC. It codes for CASSYGSPGTYEQYF.

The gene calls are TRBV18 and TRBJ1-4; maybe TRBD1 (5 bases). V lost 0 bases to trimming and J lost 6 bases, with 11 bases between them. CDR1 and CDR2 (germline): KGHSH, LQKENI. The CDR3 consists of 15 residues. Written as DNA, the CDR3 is TGTGCCAGCTCACCACCGTCAGGGCCTTATGAAAAACTGTTTTTT. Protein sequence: CASSPPSGPYEKLFF.

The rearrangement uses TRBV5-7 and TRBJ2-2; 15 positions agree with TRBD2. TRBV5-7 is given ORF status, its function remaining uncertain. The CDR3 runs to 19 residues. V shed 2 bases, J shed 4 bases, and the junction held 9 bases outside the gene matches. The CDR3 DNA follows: TGTGCCAGCAGCTTCCGTGGGACTAGCGGGGGGTCGTCCACCGGGGAGCTGTTTTTT. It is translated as CASSFRGTSGGSSTGELFF.

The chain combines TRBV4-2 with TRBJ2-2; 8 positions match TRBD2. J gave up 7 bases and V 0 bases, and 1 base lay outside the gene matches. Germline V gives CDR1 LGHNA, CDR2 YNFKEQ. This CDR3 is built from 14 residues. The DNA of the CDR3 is TGTGCCAGCAGCCAAGAGCGGGGGGTCGGGGAGCTGTTTTTT. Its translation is CASSQERGVGELFF.

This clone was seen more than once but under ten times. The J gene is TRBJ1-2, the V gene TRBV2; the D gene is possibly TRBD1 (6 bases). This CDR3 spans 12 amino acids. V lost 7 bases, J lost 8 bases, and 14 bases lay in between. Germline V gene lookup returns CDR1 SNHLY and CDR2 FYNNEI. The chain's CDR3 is CASNLRGGGYTF. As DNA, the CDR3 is TGTGCCAGCAATTTAAGGGGGGGAGGCTACACCTTC.

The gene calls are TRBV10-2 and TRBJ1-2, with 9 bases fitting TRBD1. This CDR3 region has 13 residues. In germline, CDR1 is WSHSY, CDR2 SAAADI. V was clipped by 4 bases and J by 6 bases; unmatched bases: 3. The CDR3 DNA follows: TGCGCCAGCAGTGGCCGACAGGGGGATGGCTACACCTTC. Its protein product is CASSGRQGDGYTF.

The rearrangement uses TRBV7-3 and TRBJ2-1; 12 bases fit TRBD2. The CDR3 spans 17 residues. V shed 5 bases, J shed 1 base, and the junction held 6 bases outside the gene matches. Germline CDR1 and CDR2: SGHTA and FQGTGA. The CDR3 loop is CASSPRLAGESYNEQFF. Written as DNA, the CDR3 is TGTGCCAGCAGCCCGAGACTAGCGGGGGAATCCTACAATGAGCAGTTCTTC.

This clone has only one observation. The CDR3 protein is CASSVNQFVGNTIYF. The CDR3 DNA reads as TGTGCCAGCAGCGTAAACCAGTTTGTAGGAAACACCATATATTTT. The gene calls are TRBV9 and TRBJ1-3, with D uncertain. The CDR3 covers 15 residues. Between the trimmed V and J ends, which lost 1 base and 4 bases, there was a span of 12 bases. CDR1 and CDR2 from the germline V gene are SGDLS and YYNGEE.

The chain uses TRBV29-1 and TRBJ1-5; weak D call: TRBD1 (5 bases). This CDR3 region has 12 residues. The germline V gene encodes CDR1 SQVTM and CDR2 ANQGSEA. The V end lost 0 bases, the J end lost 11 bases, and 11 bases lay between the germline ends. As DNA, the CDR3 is TGCAGCGTTGAAGATGGGGAGGGGACCCAGCATTTT. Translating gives CSVEDGEGTQHF.

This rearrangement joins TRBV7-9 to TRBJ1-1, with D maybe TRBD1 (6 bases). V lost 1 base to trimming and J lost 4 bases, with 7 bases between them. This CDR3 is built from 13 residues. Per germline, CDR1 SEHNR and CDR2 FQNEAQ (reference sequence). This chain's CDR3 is CASSLEGVTEAFF. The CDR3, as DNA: TGTGCCAGCAGCTTAGAGGGGGTCACTGAAGCTTTCTTT.

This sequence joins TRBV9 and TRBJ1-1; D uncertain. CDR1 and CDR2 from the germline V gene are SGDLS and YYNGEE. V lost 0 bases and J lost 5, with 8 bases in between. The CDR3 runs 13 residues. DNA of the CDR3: TGTGCCAGCAGCGTAGGTTCCAGTACTGAAGCTTTCTTT. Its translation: CASSVGSSTEAFF.

The CDR3: CASSPNTDGNTEAFF. The CDR3 nucleotides are TGTGCCAGCAGCCCCAACACCGATGGGAACACTGAAGCTTTCTTT. This chain connects TRBV7-9 to TRBJ1-1; D uncertain. The CDR3 contains 15 residues. Germline loops: CDR1 SEHNR, CDR2 FQNEAQ (reference sequence). V dropped 5 bases and J dropped 1 base, with 14 bases sitting between them.

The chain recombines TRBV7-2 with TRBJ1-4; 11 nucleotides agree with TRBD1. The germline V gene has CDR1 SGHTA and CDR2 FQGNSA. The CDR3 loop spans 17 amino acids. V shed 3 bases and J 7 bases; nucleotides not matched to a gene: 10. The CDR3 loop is CASSFGQGAIGVEKLFF. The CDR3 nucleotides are TGTGCCAGCAGCTTTGGACAGGGGGCGATCGGAGTTGAAAAACTGTTTTTT.

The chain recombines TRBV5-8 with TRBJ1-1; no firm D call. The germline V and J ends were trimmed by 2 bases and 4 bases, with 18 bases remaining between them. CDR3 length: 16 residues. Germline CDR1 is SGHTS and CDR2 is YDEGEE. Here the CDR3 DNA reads TGTGCCAGCAGCTTCGCGACACGGACTGGCGTCACTGAAGCTTTCTTT. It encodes CASSFATRTGVTEAFF.

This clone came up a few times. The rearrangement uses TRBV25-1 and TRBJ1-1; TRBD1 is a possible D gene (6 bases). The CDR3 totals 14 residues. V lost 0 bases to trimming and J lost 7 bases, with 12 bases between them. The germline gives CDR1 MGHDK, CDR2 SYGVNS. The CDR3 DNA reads TGTGCCAGCAGTGAATATGAGGACAGCATTGAAGCTTTCTTT. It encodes CASSEYEDSIEAFF.

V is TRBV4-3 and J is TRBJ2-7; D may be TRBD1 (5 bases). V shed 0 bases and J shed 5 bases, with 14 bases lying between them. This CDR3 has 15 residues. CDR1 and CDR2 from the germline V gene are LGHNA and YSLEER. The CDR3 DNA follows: TGCGCCAGCAGCCAAGAGTACAGGTTTAGGGACGAGCAGTACTTC. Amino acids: CASSQEYRFRDEQYF.

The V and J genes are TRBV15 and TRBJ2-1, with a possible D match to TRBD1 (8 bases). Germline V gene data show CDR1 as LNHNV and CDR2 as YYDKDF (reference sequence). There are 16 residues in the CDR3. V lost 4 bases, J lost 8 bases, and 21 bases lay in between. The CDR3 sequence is CATSTRSTGEGYEQFF. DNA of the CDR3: TGTGCCACCAGCACACGATCGACAGGGGAGGGCTATGAGCAGTTCTTC.